The rows below give T cell receptor beta chains drawn from one sample of a study of Graves' ophthalmopathy and Graves' hyperthyroidism. TCRdb passed the multiplex PCR reads through MiXCR, listing each CDR3 protein once. The sample consists of over a million distinct CDR3 sequences, around a third of them appearing once. The sequenced sample consisted of peripheral blood or thyroid tissue (not recorded which). These receptors all stem from an adult man with Graves' hyperthyroidism. The CDR3 runs from the conserved cysteine through the conserved F or W. D genes are given only for firm matches. Rows give clone size only sometimes, using once, few, many, or a class for an expanded clone.

V: TRBV12-3/TRBV12-4; size: NA; D: TRBD2; J: TRBJ2-7; DNA: TGTGCCAGCAAGGTTAGCGGGTACGAGCAGTACTTC; CDR3: CASKVSGYEQYF
V: TRBV10-1; size: NA; D: TRBD1; J: TRBJ1-2; DNA: TGTGCCAGCACCGGACAGGGTTTTGGCTACACCTTC; CDR3: CASTGQGFGYTF
V: TRBV9; size: NA; D: TRBD2; J: TRBJ2-7; DNA: TGTGCCTGCAGCGTAGGGACTAGCGACGAGTACTCCTACGAGCAGTACTTC; CDR3: CACSVGTSDEYSYEQYF
V: TRBV13; size: few; D: TRBD2; J: TRBJ2-7; DNA: TGTGCCAGCAGCTTAATGGTAGCGGGATCCTACGAGCAGTACTTC; CDR3: CASSLMVAGSYEQYF
V: TRBV19; size: NA; D: TRBD1; J: TRBJ1-2; DNA: TGTGCCAGTAGTACGACAGGGCCGCACGGCTACACCTTC; CDR3: CASSTTGPHGYTF
V: TRBV20-1; size: many; D: NA; J: TRBJ1-1; DNA: TGCAGTGCTAGGATCGGGCTCTTAGCTTTCTTT; CDR3: CSARIGLLAFF
V: TRBV12-5; size: once; D: NA; J: TRBJ2-7; DNA: TGTGCCAGCAGAAAAACAGGGACGTTACGCTACGAGCAGTACTTC; CDR3: CASRKTGTLRYEQYF
V: TRBV2; size: many; D: NA; J: TRBJ2-7; DNA: TGTGCCAGCAGTGAGGAGGCCGGGCCTATCACCTACGAGCAGTACTTC; CDR3: CASSEEAGPITYEQYF
V: TRBV4-1; size: NA; D: NA; J: TRBJ2-1; DNA: TGCGCCAGCAGCCGGGGTGGGACTTACGAGCAGTTCTTC; CDR3: CASSRGGTYEQFF
V: TRBV15; size: few; D: NA; J: TRBJ2-6; DNA: TGTGCCACCAGCTTTGTAAGCGGGGCCAACGTCCTGACTTTC; CDR3: CATSFVSGANVLTF